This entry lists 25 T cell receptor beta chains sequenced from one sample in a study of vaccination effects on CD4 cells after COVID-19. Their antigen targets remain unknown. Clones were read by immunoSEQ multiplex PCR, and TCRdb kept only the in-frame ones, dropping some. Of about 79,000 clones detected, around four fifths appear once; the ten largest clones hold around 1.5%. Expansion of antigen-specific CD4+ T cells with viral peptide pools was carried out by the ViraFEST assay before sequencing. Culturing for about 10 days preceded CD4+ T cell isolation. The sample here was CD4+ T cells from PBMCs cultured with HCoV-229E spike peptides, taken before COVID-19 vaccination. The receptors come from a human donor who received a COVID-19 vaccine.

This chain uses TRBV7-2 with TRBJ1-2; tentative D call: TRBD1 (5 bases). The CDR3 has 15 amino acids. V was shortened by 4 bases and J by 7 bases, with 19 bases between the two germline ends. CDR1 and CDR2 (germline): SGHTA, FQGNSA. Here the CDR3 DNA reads TGTGCCAGCAGCTCACGTGAGGAGGGGCTCTCTGGCTACACCTTC. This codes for CASSSREEGLSGYTF.

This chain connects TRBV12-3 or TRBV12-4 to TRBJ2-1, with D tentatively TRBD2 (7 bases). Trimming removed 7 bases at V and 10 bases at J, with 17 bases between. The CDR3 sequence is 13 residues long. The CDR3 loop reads CASIRGAQGEQFF. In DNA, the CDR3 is TGTGCCAGCATCCGGGGGGCACAAGGGGAGCAGTTCTTC.

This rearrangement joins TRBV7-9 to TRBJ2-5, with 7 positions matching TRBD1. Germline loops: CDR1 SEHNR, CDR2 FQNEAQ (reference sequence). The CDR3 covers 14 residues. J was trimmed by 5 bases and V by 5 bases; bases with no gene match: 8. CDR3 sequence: CASSPDRPGETQYF. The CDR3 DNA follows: TGTGCCAGCAGCCCGGACAGGCCTGGGGAGACCCAGTACTTC.

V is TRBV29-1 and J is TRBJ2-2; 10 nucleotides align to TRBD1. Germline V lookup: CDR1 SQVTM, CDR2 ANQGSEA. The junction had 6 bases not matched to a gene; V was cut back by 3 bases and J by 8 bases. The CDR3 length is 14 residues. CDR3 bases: TGCAGCGTTGAGGCGACAGGGGGCAAAGGGGAGCTGTTTTTT. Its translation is CSVEATGGKGELFF.

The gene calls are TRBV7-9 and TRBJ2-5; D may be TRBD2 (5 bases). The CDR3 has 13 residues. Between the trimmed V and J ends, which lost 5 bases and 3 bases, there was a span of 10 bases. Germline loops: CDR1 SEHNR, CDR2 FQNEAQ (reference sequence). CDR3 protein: CASSASGKETQYF. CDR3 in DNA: TGTGCCAGCAGCGCTTCGGGGAAAGAGACCCAGTACTTC.

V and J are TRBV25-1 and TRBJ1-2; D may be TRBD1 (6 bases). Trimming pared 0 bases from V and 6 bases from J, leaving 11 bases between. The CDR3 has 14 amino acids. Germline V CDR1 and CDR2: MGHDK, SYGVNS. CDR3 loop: CASSEYNRGNGYTF. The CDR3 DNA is TGTGCCAGCAGTGAATATAATAGGGGGAATGGCTACACCTTC.

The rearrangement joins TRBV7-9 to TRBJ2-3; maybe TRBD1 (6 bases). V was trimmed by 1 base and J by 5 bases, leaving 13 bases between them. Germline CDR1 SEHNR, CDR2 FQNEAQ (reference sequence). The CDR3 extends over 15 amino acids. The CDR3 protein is CASSLGDTGIDTQYF. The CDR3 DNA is TGTGCCAGCAGCTTAGGGGACACTGGGATAGATACGCAGTATTTT.

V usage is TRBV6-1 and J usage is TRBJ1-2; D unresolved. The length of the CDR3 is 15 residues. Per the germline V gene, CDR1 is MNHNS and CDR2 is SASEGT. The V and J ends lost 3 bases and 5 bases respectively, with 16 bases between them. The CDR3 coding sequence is TGTGCCAGCAGTGAGGGGTCACCGGCTTCATATGGCTACACCTTC. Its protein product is CASSEGSPASYGYTF.

The CDR3 coding sequence is TGTGCCAGCAGCCCAGCCGCGGGAACTGAAGCTTTCTTT. Its protein is CASSPAAGTEAFF. This chain joins TRBV7-9 and TRBJ1-1; D not certain. The V end lost 5 bases, the J end lost 5 bases, and 12 bases lay between the germline ends. From germline, CDR1 is SEHNR and CDR2 FQNEAQ (reference sequence). This CDR3 spans 13 amino acids.

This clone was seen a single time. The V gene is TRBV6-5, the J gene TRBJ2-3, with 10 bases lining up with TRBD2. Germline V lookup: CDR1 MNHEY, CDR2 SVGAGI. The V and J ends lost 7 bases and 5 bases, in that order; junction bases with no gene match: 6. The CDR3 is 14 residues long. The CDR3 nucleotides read TGTGCCAGCAAAGAGCGGGGGGGCAGAGATACGCAGTATTTT. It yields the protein CASKERGGRDTQYF.

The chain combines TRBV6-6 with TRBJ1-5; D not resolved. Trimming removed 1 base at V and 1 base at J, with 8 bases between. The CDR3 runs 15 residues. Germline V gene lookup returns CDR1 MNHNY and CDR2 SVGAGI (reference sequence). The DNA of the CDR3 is TGTGCCAGCAGTTACTATCAAGGGAGCAATCAGCCCCAGCATTTT. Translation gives CASSYYQGSNQPQHF.

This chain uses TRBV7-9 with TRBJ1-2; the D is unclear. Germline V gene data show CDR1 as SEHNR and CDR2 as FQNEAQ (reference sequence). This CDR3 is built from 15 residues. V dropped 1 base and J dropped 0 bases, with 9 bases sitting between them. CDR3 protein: CASSLVALANYGYTF. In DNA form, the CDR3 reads TGTGCCAGCAGCTTAGTAGCGTTAGCTAACTATGGCTACACCTTC.

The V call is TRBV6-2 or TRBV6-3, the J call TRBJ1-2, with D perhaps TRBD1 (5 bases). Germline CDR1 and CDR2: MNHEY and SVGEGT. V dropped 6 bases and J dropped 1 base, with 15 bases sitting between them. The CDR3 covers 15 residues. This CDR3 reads CASSRAGSLNYGYTF. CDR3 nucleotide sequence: TGTGCCAGCAGCCGGGCAGGGAGCCTTAACTATGGCTACACCTTC.

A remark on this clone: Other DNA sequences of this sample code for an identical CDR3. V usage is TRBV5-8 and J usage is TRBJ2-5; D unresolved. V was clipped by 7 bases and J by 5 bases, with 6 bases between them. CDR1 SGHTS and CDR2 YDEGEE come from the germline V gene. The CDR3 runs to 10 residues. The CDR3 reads CASPGETQYF. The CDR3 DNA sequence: TGTGCCAGCCCTGGGGAGACCCAGTACTTC.

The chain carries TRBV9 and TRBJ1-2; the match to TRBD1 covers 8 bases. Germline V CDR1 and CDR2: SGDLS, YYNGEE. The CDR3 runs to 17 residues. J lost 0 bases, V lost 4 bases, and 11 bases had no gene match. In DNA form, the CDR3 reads TGTGCCAGCAGCCCAAAGTGGGGACAGGAGACTAACTATGGCTACACCTTC. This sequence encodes CASSPKWGQETNYGYTF.

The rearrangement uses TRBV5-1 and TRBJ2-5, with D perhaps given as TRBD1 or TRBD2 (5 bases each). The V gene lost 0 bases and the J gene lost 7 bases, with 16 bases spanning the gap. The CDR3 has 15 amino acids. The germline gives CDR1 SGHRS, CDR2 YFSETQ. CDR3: CASSLGDPPKGTQYF. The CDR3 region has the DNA TGCGCCAGCAGCTTGGGGGACCCCCCGAAAGGGACCCAGTACTTC.

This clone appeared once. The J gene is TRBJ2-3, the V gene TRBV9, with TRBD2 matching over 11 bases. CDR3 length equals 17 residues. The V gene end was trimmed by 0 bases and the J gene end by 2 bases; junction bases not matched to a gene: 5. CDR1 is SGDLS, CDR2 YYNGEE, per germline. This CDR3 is CASSVGSSGGYTDTQYF. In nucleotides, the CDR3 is TGTGCCAGCAGCGTAGGATCTAGCGGGGGGTACACAGATACGCAGTATTTT.

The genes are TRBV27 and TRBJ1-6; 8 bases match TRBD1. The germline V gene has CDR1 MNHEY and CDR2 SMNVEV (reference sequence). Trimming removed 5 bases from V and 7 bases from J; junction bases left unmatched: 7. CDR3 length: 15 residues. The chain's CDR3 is CASSNGQGENSPLHF. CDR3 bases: TGTGCCAGCAGTAACGGACAGGGCGAAAATTCACCCCTCCACTTT.

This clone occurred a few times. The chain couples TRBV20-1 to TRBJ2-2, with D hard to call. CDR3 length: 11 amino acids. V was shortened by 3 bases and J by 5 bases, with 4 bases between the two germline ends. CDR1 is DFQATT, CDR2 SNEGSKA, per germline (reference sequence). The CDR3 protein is CSASRTGELFF. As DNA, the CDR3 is TGCAGTGCTAGTAGGACCGGGGAGCTGTTTTTT.

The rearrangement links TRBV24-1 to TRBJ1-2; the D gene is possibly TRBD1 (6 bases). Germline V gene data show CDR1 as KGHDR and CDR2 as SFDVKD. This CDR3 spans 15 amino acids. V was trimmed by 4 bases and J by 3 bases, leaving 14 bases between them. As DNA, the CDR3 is TGTGCCACCAGTGACCGGTCACAGGGAGACTATGGCTACACCTTC. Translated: CATSDRSQGDYGYTF.

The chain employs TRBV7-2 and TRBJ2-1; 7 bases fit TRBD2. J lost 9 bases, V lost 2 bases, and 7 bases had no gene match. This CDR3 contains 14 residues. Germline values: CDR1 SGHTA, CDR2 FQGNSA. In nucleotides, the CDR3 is TGTGCCAGCAGCTTACCTAGCGGAGCTAGTGAGCAGTTCTTC. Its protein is CASSLPSGASEQFF.

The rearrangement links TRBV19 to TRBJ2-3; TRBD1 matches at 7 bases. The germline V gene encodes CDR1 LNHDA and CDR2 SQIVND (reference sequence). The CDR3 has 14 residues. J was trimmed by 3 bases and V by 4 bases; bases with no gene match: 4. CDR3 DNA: TGTGCCAGTAGTACAAACAGGGGTACAGATACGCAGTATTTT. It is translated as CASSTNRGTDTQYF.

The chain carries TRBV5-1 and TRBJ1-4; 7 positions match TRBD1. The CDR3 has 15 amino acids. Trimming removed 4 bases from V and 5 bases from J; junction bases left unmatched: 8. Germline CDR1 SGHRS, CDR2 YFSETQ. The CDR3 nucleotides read TGCGCCAGCAGCCCGGGACAGCTTCCCAATGAAAAACTGTTTTTT. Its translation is CASSPGQLPNEKLFF.

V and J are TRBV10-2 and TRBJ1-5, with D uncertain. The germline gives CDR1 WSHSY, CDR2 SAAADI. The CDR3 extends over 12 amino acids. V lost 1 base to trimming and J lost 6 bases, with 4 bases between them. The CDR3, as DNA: TGCGCCAGCAGTGAGTTAACTCAGCCCCAGCATTTT. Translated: CASSELTQPQHF.

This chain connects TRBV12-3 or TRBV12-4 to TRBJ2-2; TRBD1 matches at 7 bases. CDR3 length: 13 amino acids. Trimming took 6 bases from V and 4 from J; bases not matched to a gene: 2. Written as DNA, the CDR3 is TGTGCCAGCAGGGGACAGATCACCGGGGAGCTGTTTTTT. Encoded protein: CASRGQITGELFF.